This T cell receptor (beta chain) was recovered during a study of preoperative IRX-2 immunotherapy in early breast cancer. Treatment given: preoperative locoregional IRX-2 cytokine immunotherapy. Preoperative locoregional IRX-2 cytokine immunotherapy was tested in the phase Ib source study. Method: immunoSEQ multiplex PCR; TCRdb's copy keeps in-frame clones and lacks some. The sample carries roughly 24,000 clones, around 95% recorded once. The CDR3 consists of 13 residues. The V and J ends lost 1 base and 6 bases respectively, with 9 bases between them. Germline V gives CDR1 LNHNV, CDR2 YYDKDF (reference sequence).

The TCR was taken from a human donor with breast cancer. This chain connects TRBV15 to TRBJ1-2; no firm D call. The sample in question was tumor tissue, obtained after IRX-2 immunotherapy. The CDR3 sequence: CATSRADSDGYTF. The CDR3 DNA reads as TGTGCCACCAGCAGAGCGGATTCCGATGGCTACACCTTC.